The T cell receptor beta chain described here comes from a study of blood T cell repertoires in COVID-19 (dated by TCRdb to between 2020 and 2021). In the study overall: Samples covering the acute and convalescent phases of COVID-19 were provided by collaborators in the United States, Italy and Spain. The repertoires were released in a freely available public database meant as a resource for research on the immune response to SARS-CoV-2. The material from the prospective study consisted of cDNA or gDNA derived from T cells, B-cell-depleted T cells, or PBMCs. Subjects who had been exposed to COVID-19, were actively infected with it, or had recovered from it provided the deeply sampled blood TCRbeta repertoires that made up the dataset. Where available, HLA class I and class II types were taken from metadata supplied by the sample provider and were not determined by assay-based typing. Nearly every sample came with metadata listing a de-identified subject ID, COVID-19 status, age in years and sex. Samples were obtained from the ongoing ImmuneRACE study (first 160 participants) and from about 1,300 subjects provided by 6 global collaborators.

The paper's findings and limits, for the study overall: Clinical and demographic metadata were provided uncurated, with the amount varying by source and participant.

Concerning this clone: Its binding antigen is unknown. No much larger clonotype is one base removed from it; base qualities were not supplied.

Collaborating institutions collected whole blood in K2EDTA tubes following their own protocols. For TCRbeta analysis, collaborator samples were shipped as frozen whole blood, as isolated PBMCs, or as DNA extracted from either sample type. The immunoSEQ Assay, a bias-controlled multiplex PCR, was used to amplify TCRbeta CDR3 regions from genomic DNA. From the authors' description of their analysis: Within the assay, amplification of reference gene primers was used to estimate how many nucleated cells each sample contained. To quantify the absolute abundance of each unique TCRbeta CDR3 rearrangement, sequence reads were collapsed and filtered. For each sample, productive Simpson clonality was calculated by taking the square root of Simpson's diversity index across productive rearrangements. This is the immuneACCESS table as TCRdb keeps it, with only in-frame sequences that have V and J called. A part of the clones is gone; compared with another copy, unresolved V genes explain less than half, and the rest is unexplained. The D gene and trimming were derived from the DNA, and the V and J assignments and clone size from that table. The sample table lists approximately 82,000 clones, approximately 80% of them with a count of one. Of the sample, around an eighth falls within the top ten clones.

Sequenced: peripheral blood. The receptor was derived from a human donor in a cohort sampled during active COVID-19.

This receptor carries the CDR3 CSAQGQNYGYTF. In nucleotide form, the sequence is TGCAGCGCACAGGGACAGAACTATGGCTACACCTTC. The V and J segments used are TRBV29-1 and TRBJ1-2; 7 middle bases align to TRBD1. V is pruned by 7 bases and J by 2 bases, leaving 4 bases of the junction without a gene match. CDR1 and CDR2 (SQVTM, ANQGSEA) derive from the germline V gene. The CDR3 sequence holds 12 residues, the cysteine and phenylalanine included. The sequence is cut down to CDR3 DNA, 36 bases in frame from base 1.